This TCR beta chain derives from a study of HIV-infected patients and healthy controls. CDR3 size: 13 residues. Germline CDR1 WNHNN, CDR2 SYGVQD (reference sequence). Between the trimmed V and J ends, which lost 4 bases and 7 bases, there was a span of 14 bases. TCRdb itself ran the 5' RACE reads through MiXCR, one entry per CDR3 protein. The repertoire holds some 20,000 distinct CDR3 sequences, with roughly 20% as singletons. This clonotype was seen only a few times. The sequence derives from a human donor in good health. The specimen sequenced was CD8+ T cells from blood. The gene calls are TRBV10-1 and TRBJ2-7; either TRBD1 or TRBD2 may supply D (5 bases each). The CDR3 DNA reads TGCGCCAGCAGTGCGGGACCAGCATTGGAGCAGTACTTC. It codes for CASSAGPALEQYF.